The 14 T cell receptor beta chains reported below all come from one sample, sequenced in a study of T cells after yellow fever vaccination. TCRdb ran MiXCR on the 5' RACE reads and lists one entry per CDR3 protein. The sample records just under 600,000 distinct CDR3 sequences, roughly 14% being singletons. The source was PBMCs, collected on the day of the yellow fever booster vaccination. These receptors were obtained from a man aged 30-40 years who received the YFV17D yellow fever vaccine.

This clonotype was seen at least ten times. The chain uses TRBV4-3 and TRBJ2-1, with D tentatively TRBD1 (6 bases). V was clipped by 1 base and J by 9 bases, with 13 bases between them. The CDR3 totals 14 residues. Germline assignment: CDR1 LGHNA and CDR2 YSLEER. The CDR3, as DNA: TGCGCCAGCAGCCAAGGCTTAGGGGGTGGTGAGCAGTTCTTC. As protein: CASSQGLGGGEQFF.

This clonotype came up a few times. The V gene is TRBV20-1, the J gene TRBJ2-7; no firm D call. The V end lost 0 bases, the J end lost 0 bases, and 12 bases lay between the germline ends. CDR1 and CDR2 from the germline V gene are DFQATT and SNEGSKA (reference sequence). There are 15 residues in the CDR3. The chain's CDR3 is CSARDPELSSYEQYF. The DNA for the CDR3 is TGCAGTGCTAGAGACCCGGAATTGAGCTCCTACGAGCAGTACTTC.

This clonotype was seen at least ten times. Written as DNA, the CDR3 is TGTGCCAGCACTAGCGGGTACATCCCCACCGGGGAGCTGTTTTTT. Its translation: CASTSGYIPTGELFF. V gene TRBV6-1 combines with J gene TRBJ2-2; 8 bases map to TRBD2. The J segment lost 4 bases and the V segment lost 7 bases, leaving 8 bases of the junction unmatched. CDR1 MNHNS and CDR2 SASEGT come from the germline V gene. The CDR3 consists of 15 residues.

This clonotype occurred a few times. The chain has TRBV5-1 and TRBJ2-2, with 9 bases aligning to TRBD1. This CDR3 region has 16 residues. The germline CDR1 and CDR2 sequences are SGHRS and YFSETQ. V lost 1 base, J lost 5 bases, and 6 bases stayed unmatched. The CDR3 reads CASSLRTGGATGELFF. The CDR3 DNA follows: TGCGCCAGCAGCTTGCGCACAGGGGGCGCGACCGGGGAGCTGTTTTTT. Drawing the rest from reference TRBV5-1 and TRBJ2-2, the complete variable domain is KAGVTQTPRYLIKTRGQQVTLSCSPISGHRSVSWYQQTPGQGLQFLFEYFSETQRNKGNFPGRFSGRQFSNSRSEMNVSTLELGDSALYLCASSLRTGGATGELFFGEGSRLTVL.

The rearrangement uses TRBV29-1 and TRBJ1-3; D remains ambiguous. V was shortened by 4 bases and J by 9 bases, with 13 bases between the two germline ends. CDR1 and CDR2 (germline): SQVTM, ANQGSEA. The CDR3 is 12 amino acids. The CDR3, as DNA: TGCAGCGTTGTGATGCCCCCCGGCACCATATATTTT. This codes for CSVVMPPGTIYF.

The J gene is TRBJ2-3, the V gene TRBV6-5; D gene unclear. The germline CDR1 and CDR2 sequences are MNHEY and SVGAGI. Trimming took off 6 bases at V and 5 bases at J, with 9 bases between the two ends. CDR3 length equals 12 residues. The CDR3 reads CASSNTRDTQYF. CDR3 nucleotides: TGTGCCAGCAGCAACACTCGAGATACGCAGTATTTT.

The table lists this clonotype with a few counts. The genes are TRBV20-1 and TRBJ2-3; D is unclear. The CDR3 consists of 11 residues. Trimming shortened V by 2 bases and J by 5 bases, and 5 bases separated the two germline ends. Germline CDR1 is DFQATT and CDR2 is SNEGSKA (reference sequence). This chain's CDR3 is CSARIGDTQYF. DNA of the CDR3: TGCAGTGCTAGAATTGGAGATACGCAGTATTTT.

In its sample, this clonotype was seen a few times. This rearrangement joins TRBV9 to TRBJ2-1; TRBD2 agrees at 7 bases. Germline CDR1 and CDR2: SGDLS and YYNGEE. CDR3 size: 16 residues. Germline trimming cut 0 bases from V and 7 bases from J; bases unmatched to any gene: 10. Here the CDR3 DNA reads TGTGCCAGCAGCGTAGCTCTGGGGGAGGGCCAGAATGAGCAGTTCTTC. Translating it yields CASSVALGEGQNEQFF.

The DNA of the CDR3 is TGTGCCAGCAGTCGCAACCCACTAGCGGTATTTGATACGCAGTATTTT. It yields the protein CASSRNPLAVFDTQYF. The chain links TRBV27 to TRBJ2-3, with 8 bases fitting TRBD2. The germline gives CDR1 MNHEY, CDR2 SMNVEV (reference sequence). J gave up 6 bases and V 5 bases, and 13 bases lay outside the gene matches. The CDR3 consists of 16 residues.

This clonotype was seen a few times. V and J are TRBV29-1 and TRBJ1-1, with a possible D match to TRBD1 (5 bases). The CDR3 extends over 12 amino acids. Trimming cost V 5 bases and J 4 bases, with 11 bases left between them. Germline V gene lookup returns CDR1 SQVTM and CDR2 ANQGSEA. The CDR3 nucleotides read TGCAGCGTTAGGGACGGACCCACTGAAGCTTTCTTT. Its protein is CSVRDGPTEAFF.

This chain connects TRBV12-3 or TRBV12-4 to TRBJ2-6, with D unclear. The length of the CDR3 is 16 residues. Trimming left V 1 base short and J 3 bases short, with 10 bases between. The CDR3: CASSLVAGFGANVLTF. CDR3 in DNA: TGTGCCAGCAGTTTAGTCGCTGGGTTTGGGGCCAACGTCCTGACTTTC.

This clonotype was seen a few times. The chain is built from TRBV12-3 or TRBV12-4 and TRBJ2-1; 13 nucleotides align to TRBD2. There are 16 residues in the CDR3. The V and J ends lost 6 bases and 9 bases, in that order; junction bases with no gene match: 11. CDR3 in amino acids: CASRPPGTSGKREQFF. The DNA of the CDR3 is TGTGCCAGCAGGCCACCCGGGACTAGCGGGAAACGTGAGCAGTTCTTC.

In this sample, this clonotype turned up a few times. The chain couples TRBV12-3 or TRBV12-4 to TRBJ2-3; 7 nucleotides match TRBD2. The CDR3 has 16 residues. Trimming cost V 4 bases and J 3 bases; bases outside gene matches: 10. The CDR3 DNA reads TGTGCCAGCAGTTCCTCTTGGGACTATGGAACAGATACGCAGTATTTT. Translation: CASSSSWDYGTDTQYF.

The CDR3 loop reads CAISQTGAETQYF. The CDR3 region has the DNA TGTGCCATCAGTCAGACAGGGGCAGAGACCCAGTACTTC. The chain has TRBV10-3 and TRBJ2-5, with 8 bases matching TRBD1. The V and J ends lost 5 bases and 4 bases, in that order; junction bases with no gene match: 3. CDR3 length: 13 amino acids. CDR1 and CDR2 (germline): ENHRY, SYGVKD.